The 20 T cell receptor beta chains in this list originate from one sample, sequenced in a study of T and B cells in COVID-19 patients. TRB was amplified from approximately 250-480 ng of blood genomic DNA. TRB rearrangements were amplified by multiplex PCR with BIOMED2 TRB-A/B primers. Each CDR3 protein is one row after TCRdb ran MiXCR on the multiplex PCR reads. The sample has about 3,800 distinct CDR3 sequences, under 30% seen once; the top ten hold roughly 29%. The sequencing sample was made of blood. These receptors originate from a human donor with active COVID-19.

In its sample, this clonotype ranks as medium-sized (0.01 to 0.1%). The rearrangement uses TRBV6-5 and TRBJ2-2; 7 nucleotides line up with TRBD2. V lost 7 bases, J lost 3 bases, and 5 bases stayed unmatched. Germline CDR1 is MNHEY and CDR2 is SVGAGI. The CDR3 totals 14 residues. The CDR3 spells CASKASGYTGELFF. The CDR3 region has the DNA TGTGCCAGCAAGGCTAGCGGATACACCGGGGAGCTGTTTTTT.

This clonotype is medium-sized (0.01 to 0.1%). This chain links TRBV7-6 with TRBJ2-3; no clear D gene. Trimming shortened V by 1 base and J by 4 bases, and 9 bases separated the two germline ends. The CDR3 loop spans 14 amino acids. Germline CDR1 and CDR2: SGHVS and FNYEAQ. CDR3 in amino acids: CASSLGFTADTQYF. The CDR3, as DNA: TGTGCCAGCAGCTTAGGGTTTACAGCAGATACGCAGTATTTT.

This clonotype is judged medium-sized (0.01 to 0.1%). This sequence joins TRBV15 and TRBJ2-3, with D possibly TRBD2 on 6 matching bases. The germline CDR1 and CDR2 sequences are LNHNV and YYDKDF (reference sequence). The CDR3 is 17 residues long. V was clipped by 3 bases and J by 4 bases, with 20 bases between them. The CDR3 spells CATSSPLALTRADTQYF. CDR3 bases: TGTGCCACCAGCAGTCCACTAGCCCTGACGAGGGCAGATACGCAGTATTTT.

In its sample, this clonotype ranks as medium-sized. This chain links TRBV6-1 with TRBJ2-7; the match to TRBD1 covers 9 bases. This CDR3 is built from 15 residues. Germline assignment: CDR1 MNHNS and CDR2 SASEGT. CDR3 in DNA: TGTCTCACCAGTTGGGACAGGGCCCCCTCTCACGAGCAGTACTTC. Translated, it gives CLTSWDRAPSHEQYF.

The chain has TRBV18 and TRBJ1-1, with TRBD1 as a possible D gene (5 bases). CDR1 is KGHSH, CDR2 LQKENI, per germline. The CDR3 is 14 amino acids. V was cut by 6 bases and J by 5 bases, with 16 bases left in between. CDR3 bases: TGTGCCAGCTCTAAGGGGCAGGGATGGACTGAAGCTTTCTTT. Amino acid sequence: CASSKGQGWTEAFF.

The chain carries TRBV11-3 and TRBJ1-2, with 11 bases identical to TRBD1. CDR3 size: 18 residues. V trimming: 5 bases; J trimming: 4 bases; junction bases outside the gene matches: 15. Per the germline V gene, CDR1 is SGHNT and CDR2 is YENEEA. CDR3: CASSPLGQGEKKGYGYTF. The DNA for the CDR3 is TGTGCCAGCAGCCCTTTGGGACAGGGGGAAAAGAAGGGCTATGGCTACACCTTC.

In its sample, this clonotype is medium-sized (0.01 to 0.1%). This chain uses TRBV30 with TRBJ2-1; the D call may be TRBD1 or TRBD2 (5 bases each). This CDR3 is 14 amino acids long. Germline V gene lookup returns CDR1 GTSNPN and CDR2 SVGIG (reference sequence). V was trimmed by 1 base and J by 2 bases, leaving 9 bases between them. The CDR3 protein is CAWSGDEAYNEQFF. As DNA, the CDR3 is TGTGCCTGGAGTGGGGACGAGGCCTACAATGAGCAGTTCTTC.

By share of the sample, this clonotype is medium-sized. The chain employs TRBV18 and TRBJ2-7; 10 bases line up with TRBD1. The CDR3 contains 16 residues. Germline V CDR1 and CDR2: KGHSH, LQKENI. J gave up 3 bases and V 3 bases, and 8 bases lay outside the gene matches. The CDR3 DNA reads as TGTGCCAGCTCACCCCCCCGGACAGGGGGATTCTACGAGCAGTACTTC. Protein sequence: CASSPPRTGGFYEQYF.

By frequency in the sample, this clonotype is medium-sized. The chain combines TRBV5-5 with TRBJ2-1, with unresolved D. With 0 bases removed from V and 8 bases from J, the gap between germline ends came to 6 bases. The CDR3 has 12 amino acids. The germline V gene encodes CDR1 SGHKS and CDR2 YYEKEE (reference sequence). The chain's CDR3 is CASSLVGYEQFF. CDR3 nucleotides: TGTGCCAGCAGCTTGGTGGGGTATGAGCAGTTCTTC.

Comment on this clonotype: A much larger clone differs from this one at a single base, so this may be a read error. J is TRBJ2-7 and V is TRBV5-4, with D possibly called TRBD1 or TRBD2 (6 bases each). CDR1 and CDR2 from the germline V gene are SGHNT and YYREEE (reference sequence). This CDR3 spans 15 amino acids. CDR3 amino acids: CACSRPGARDYEQYF. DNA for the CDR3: TGTGCCTGCAGCAGACCGGGGGCTCGAGACTACGAGCAGTACTTC.

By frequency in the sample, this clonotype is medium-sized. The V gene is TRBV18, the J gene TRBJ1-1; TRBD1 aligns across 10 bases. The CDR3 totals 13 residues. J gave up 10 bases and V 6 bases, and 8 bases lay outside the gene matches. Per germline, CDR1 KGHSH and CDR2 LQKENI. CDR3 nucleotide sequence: TGTGCCAGCTCCCAGGGACAGGGGAGAGGAGCTTTCTTT. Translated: CASSQGQGRGAFF.

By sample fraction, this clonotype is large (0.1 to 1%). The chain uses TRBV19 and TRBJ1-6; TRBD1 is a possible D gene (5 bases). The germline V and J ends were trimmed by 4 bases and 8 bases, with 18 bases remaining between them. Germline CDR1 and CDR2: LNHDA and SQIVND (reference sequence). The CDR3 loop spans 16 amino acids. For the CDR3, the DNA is TGTGCCAGTAGTACGCGATCCGGGACCAACGATTCACCCCTCCACTTT. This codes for CASSTRSGTNDSPLHF. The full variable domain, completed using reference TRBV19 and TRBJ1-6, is DGGITQSPKYLFRKEGQNVTLSCEQNLNHDAMYWYRQDPGQGLRLIYYSQIVNDFQKGDIAEGYSVSREKKESFPLTVTSAQKNPTAFYLCASSTRSGTNDSPLHFGNGTRLTVT.

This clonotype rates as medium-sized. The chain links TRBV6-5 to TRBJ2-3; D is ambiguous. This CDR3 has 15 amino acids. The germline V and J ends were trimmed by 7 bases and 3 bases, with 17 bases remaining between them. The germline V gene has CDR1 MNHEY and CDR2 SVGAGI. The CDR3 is CASTTGGPGTDTQYF. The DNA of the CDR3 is TGTGCCAGCACCACGGGCGGACCCGGGACAGATACGCAGTATTTT.

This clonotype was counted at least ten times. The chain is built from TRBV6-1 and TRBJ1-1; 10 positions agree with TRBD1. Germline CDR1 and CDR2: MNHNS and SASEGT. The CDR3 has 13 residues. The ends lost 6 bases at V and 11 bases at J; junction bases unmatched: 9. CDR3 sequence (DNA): TGTGCCAGCAGAACTGGGACAGGGGCTTCGGCTTTCTTT. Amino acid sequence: CASRTGTGASAFF.

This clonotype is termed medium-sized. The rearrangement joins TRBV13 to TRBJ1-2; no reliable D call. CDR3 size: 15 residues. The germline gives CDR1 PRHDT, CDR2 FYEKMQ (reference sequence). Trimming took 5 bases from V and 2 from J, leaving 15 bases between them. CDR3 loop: CASSRRTAKNYGYTF. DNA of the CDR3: TGTGCCAGCAGCAGACGGACGGCAAAAAACTATGGCTACACCTTC. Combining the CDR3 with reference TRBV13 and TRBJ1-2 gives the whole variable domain AAGVIQSPRHLIKEKRETATLKCYPIPRHDTVYWYQQGPGQDPQFLISFYEKMQSDKGSIPDRFSAQQFSDYHSELNMSSLELGDSALYFCASSRRTAKNYGYTFGSGTRLTVV.

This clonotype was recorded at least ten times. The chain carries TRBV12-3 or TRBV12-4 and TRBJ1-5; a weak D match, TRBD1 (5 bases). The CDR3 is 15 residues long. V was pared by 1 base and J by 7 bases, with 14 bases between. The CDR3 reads CASSLGGGVGQPQHF. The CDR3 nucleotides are TGTGCCAGCAGTTTAGGTGGGGGGGTCGGGCAGCCCCAGCATTTT.

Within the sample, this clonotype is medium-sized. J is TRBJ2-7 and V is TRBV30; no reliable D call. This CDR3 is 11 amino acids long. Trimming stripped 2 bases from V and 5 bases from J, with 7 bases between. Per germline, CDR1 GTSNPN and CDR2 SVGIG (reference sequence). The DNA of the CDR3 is TGTGCCTGGAGTAGAATGGACGAGCAGTACTTC. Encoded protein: CAWSRMDEQYF.

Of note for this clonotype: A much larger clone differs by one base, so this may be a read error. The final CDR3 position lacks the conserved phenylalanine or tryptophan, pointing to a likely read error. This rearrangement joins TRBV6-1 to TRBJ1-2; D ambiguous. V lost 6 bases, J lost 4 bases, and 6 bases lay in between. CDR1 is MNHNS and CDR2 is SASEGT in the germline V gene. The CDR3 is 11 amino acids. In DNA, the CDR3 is TGTGCCAGCAGGGGCATCTATGGCTACACCTCC. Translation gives CASRGIYGYTS.

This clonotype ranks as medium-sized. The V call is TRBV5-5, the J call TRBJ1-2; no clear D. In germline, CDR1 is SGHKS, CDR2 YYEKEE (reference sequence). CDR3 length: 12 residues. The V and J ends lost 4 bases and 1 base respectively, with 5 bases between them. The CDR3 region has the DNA TGTGCCAGCAGCGGAAATAACTATGGCTACACCTTC. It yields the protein CASSGNNYGYTF.

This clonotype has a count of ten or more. The CDR3 region has the DNA TGCGCCAGCAGCTTAGGTGGGGGGAAGAATGAGCAGTTCTTC. It yields the protein CASSLGGGKNEQFF. V and J are TRBV5-1 and TRBJ2-1; D may be TRBD2 (6 bases). This CDR3 spans 14 amino acids. Germline assignment: CDR1 SGHRS and CDR2 YFSETQ. The ends were cut back, 2 bases at V and 7 bases at J, with 13 bases in the middle.